This T cell receptor (beta chain) comes out of a study of T cell changes during pregnancy in multiple sclerosis. Some clones are missing from TCRdb's copy, which holds only in-frame ones; the method was immunoSEQ multiplex PCR. The sample records roughly 45,000 clones, roughly 94% being singletons. There are 22 residues in the CDR3. J gave up 0 bases and V 6 bases, and 19 bases lay outside the gene matches. CDR1 and CDR2 from the germline V gene are SNHLY and FYNNEI. This sequence originates from a female donor with multiple sclerosis, enrolled in a pregnancy study. The sequencing used CD8+ T cells from peripheral blood mononuclear cells, collected in the first trimester of pregnancy. V usage is TRBV2 and J usage is TRBJ2-3; 15 bases agree with TRBD2. In nucleotides, the CDR3 is TGTGCCAGCAGAGGCAGGCGTCCGGGACTAGCGGGAGGTGGGATGAGCACAGATACGCAGTATTTT. This translates into CASRGRRPGLAGGGMSTDTQYF.